The T cell receptor (beta chain) described here comes from a study of cytomegalovirus exposure and HLA in healthy donors (dated by TCRdb to the late 2010s). Regarding the complete study: According to an earlier analysis of several hundred of the donors, 150 million to 200 million T cells yielded 117 million unique TCR beta sequences and 276 Gb of sequence data. An early release that covered 500 to 800 HLA-typed donors contained 250 to 350 gigabases of sequencing data and approximately 85 million unique TCR sequences. Of the 300 to 450 genotyped donors, roughly 80% fell in the genetic ancestry cluster associated with self-reported Caucasian donors. The study aimed to test whether cataloging public T cell receptors could reveal signatures of past pathogen exposure. Using immunosequencing, the study profiled T cell repertoires from 640 or so subjects and related those repertoires to cytomegalovirus serostatus. Besides the first cohort of about 730 subjects, a separate validation cohort made up of 90 to 150 different subjects was used. High-throughput TCR immunosequencing, statistical association of individual TCRs with disease status, and machine learning were combined to predict cytomegalovirus infection status. To study patterns of TCR occurrence, a later analysis re-analyzed previously published TCR beta repertoires from several hundred donors and added high-resolution HLA genotyping. In the later analysis, no new phenotypic data were used to find candidate immune exposures; instead, reliance was placed on TCR beta sequences and their occurrence across donors. In an earlier analysis of a few hundred of the donors, high-throughput TCR beta sequencing was used to judge whether each TCR beta V gene segment behaved as functional or pseudogenic. Alongside the repertoire data, information on donor age, sex, ethnicity and CMV serostatus was compiled. A later genetic analysis used genome-wide SNP genotypes for about 60% of the roughly 700 donors, treating that subset as a discovery cohort. Every repertoire in the discovery cohort had been generated on one and the same sequencing platform. HLA typing covered class I and class II loci at four-digit resolution. Typing coverage differed by locus: A, B, C, DRB1 and DQB1 were typed in about 620-640 donors, DQA1 in 500 to 550, DPA1 in approximately 610, and DPB1 in roughly 450. Roughly five DR-DQ haplotypes were handled as single units for association and clustering, since linkage in the cohort was strong. Across roughly 420 genotyped donors of the cohort, an average of about 250,000 unique TCR beta nucleotide sequences per donor were sequenced, and around 20% of those sequences were non-productive. Study-level results and caveats: Compared with the roughly 700-donor mean, donors in an Asian-associated ancestry cluster had fewer N-insertions in productive TCRs, according to a later genetic analysis. Because counts were too low, 15 to 20 rarely observed V segments, including chromosome 9 orphons, were excluded from the earlier analysis of a few hundred of the donors. In a later analysis, HLA-associated TCR beta chains showed more clonal expansion and lower generation probabilities than non-associated chains that were equally common. According to a later analysis, TCR association rates differed among HLA loci, with DRB1 alleles showing the most associated TCRs and HLA-C alleles showing the fewest. Most CMV-associated TCR beta chains appeared to be HLA-restricted in a later analysis, and the HLA associations seemed to be driven largely by CMV exposure. When HLA alleles, especially DR and DQ, strongly co-occurred, attributing TCR associations to individual alleles was difficult. According to a later analysis, parvovirus B19, influenza, CMV and Epstein-Barr virus appeared linked to several top co-occurrence clusters. A further reported finding was that TCR beta sequences accurately predicted the HLA-A and HLA-B alleles for most subjects in the first cohort. Because the 87-base-pair reads could not distinguish some IMGT-functional V segments, including TRBV6-2 and TRBV6-3, those segments were excluded. At a false discovery rate of 0.05, a later analysis linked 16,000 or so TCR beta sequences to specific HLA alleles. In a later genetic analysis, a missense DCLRE1C variant was associated with V-gene and J-gene trimming of TCR beta chains, and the association was replicated in an independent cohort. Because HLA typing was missing for some donors at each locus, association tests included only the typed subset. Most TCR sequences were observed very rarely across donors, whereas some public TCRs were present in many individuals. This cohort had only TCR beta chains sequenced, and the lack of alpha or paired-chain data limited which features could be detected. A cluster of highly shared sequence variants was judged likely to represent a technical artifact of the sequencing pipeline. CMV serostatus was the only immune exposure information available for the cohort. The presence/absence analyses assumed that sequencing depth was roughly uniform across donors, and that assumption may not be true. It was suggested by the authors that the approach could potentially be generalized to other disease states and immunological phenotypes. The study listed 150 to 200 TCR beta chains as associated with cytomegalovirus. Linkage disequilibrium might explain the correlated functional status among segregating V segments, but an unknown experimental factor could not be excluded. An earlier analysis of several hundred of the donors showed that most TCR beta V segments appeared in productive rearrangements either about 90% or about 30% of the time, which broadly matched IMGT annotations. In both the original and validation cohorts, the classifier was reported to diagnose cytomegalovirus status with high specificity and sensitivity. A few of the identified cytomegalovirus-associated TCR beta chains were confirmed in vitro to be specific for cytomegalovirus antigens.

Via the germline V gene, CDR1 is MDHEN and CDR2 SYDVKM. Trimming takes 3 bases from V and 7 bases from J, and the germline ends sit 9 bases apart. The CDR3 numbers 13 residues from cysteine through phenylalanine. The sequence is cut down to CDR3 DNA, 39 bases in frame from base 1. This clone was seen only a few times. Its antigen is currently not known. No much larger clonotype is one base removed from it; base qualities were not supplied. The cohort consisted of more than 650 healthy bone marrow donors. Cohort members were all nominally healthy when sampled, although unrecorded immune exposures were likely present. The donor was CMV seropositive and was included in the group of 290 or so seropositive cohort members. Each donor provided a peripheral blood sample, and peripheral blood mononuclear cells were used for TCR beta sequencing. The Qiagen DNeasy Blood Extraction Kit was used to extract genomic DNA from the blood cell samples.

Library creation used the immunoSEQ multiplex PCR assay. For the multiplex PCR, a mixture combining 60 forward primers for TCR Vbeta segments and 13 reverse primers for TCR Jbeta segments was used. Amplification of the CDR3 region of rearranged TCR beta genes was performed with a multiplex PCR assay on genomic DNA. The amplified TCR beta libraries were sequenced on the Illumina HiSeq System as 87-base-pair reads. The original methods were these. A later analysis counted about 80 million unique TCR beta chains across the 550 to 750 repertoires, and roughly 9.9 million of these chains were shared by at least two donors. Raw reads were error-corrected and collapsed into unique sequences with a nearest-neighbor algorithm that merged closely related sequences to remove PCR and sequencing errors. CDR3 sequences were aligned to IMGT reference sequences to assign V, D and J gene segments. For a sequence to be retained, a match of at least six nucleotides was required to both a V gene segment and a J gene segment. Rearrangements were called productive when the CDR3 lacked stop codons and stayed in frame with V and J; all others were non-productive. Following IMGT convention, CDR3 was defined as the stretch from the second conserved V-encoded cysteine up to the conserved J-encoded phenylalanine. Sequences without an unambiguous match to a single V gene segment were excluded from the earlier analysis of 587 of the donors. In an earlier analysis of around 600 of the donors, V segments were called functional above 56.7% productive rearrangements and were called segregating when the between-donor standard deviation exceeded 5%. A statistical classification framework was built to diagnose cytomegalovirus status from the catalog of TCR beta chain sequences. In a later analysis, V and J genes were assigned by comparing TCR nucleotide sequences against IMGT/GENE-DB human TR gene sequences. In a later analysis, CDR3 sequences and most-parsimonious VDJ recombination scenarios were assigned using the TCRdist pipeline. In a later analysis, each TCR beta chain was defined by its CDR3 amino acid sequence together with its V-gene family, and reads without a unique V-gene family were excluded. A later analysis removed several hundred highly shared, low-generation-probability nucleotide sequences to deal with suspected cross-contamination and a sequencing artifact. For each public chain, a later analysis derived a clonal expansion index from normalized ranks of inferred template counts within each repertoire. A later analysis computed generation probabilities with a VDJ recombination model fitted to out-of-frame rearrangements, and checked the results against IGoR. In a later analysis, hypergeometric tests were used to score TCR-TCR, TCR-HLA and TCR-CMV co-occurrence, with a repertoire-size bias correction applied to TCR pairs. To estimate false discovery rates, a later analysis permuted the HLA or CMV assignments 20 times. In a later analysis, co-occurring TCRs were grouped with DBSCAN, and TCRdist sequence similarity was added when clustering was performed within HLA-allele-positive subsets. Co-occurrence clustering excluded repertoires with fewer than 30,000 or more than 120,000 public chains, plus five with anomalous nucleotide sharing. TCRdb provides this immuneACCESS table in a form limited to in-frame rearrangements. Some clones are lacking; in checked studies, under half of them reflect an unresolved V gene, and why the rest are absent is not known. The V and J calls and the clone size are those of that table, but D and trimming were determined from the DNA. This sample holds nearly 100,000 clones; less than 9.5% were observed only once. Jointly, the top ten make up 5.1% of the sample.

The V and J genes are TRBV28 and TRBJ1-4; TRBD1 is possibly the D segment (6 matching bases). This sequence was found in a man in his fifties in good health and CMV-seropositive. The sample consisted of PBMCs. The nucleotides are TGTGCCAGCAGTTTCGGACAGATTGAAAAACTGTTTTTT. Its protein product is CASSFGQIEKLFF.